This T cell receptor (beta chain) was captured by sequencing in a study of identical twins. TCRdb called the 5' RACE reads again in MiXCR, with one record for every CDR3 protein. Of just under 550,000 distinct CDR3 sequences in the sample, nearly 15% are singletons; the top ten hold roughly 0.46%. The table lists this clonotype with a few counts. Its antigen is not identified. The CDR3 contains 14 residues. Germline V gene data show CDR1 as MNHEY and CDR2 as SVGEGT. V was shortened by 5 bases and J by 2 bases, with 7 bases between the two germline ends. Study-wide results and limits: Fewer insertions characterized abundant cord blood beta clonotypes, whereas memory repertoires showed none. It was out-of-frame TCR alpha sharing in monozygotic twins that models underestimated.

A further study also used this sample, focusing on yellow fever vaccine responses in identical twins.

Sequencing was performed on CD4+ T cells sorted from blood. This chain joins TRBV6-2 or TRBV6-3 and TRBJ2-6; D remains unclear. This sequence originates from a woman under 30 in good health. CDR3 sequence reads: CASSPNTGANVLTF. The CDR3 coding sequence is TGTGCCAGCAGTCCTAACACTGGGGCCAACGTCCTGACTTTC.